The source of this T cell receptor beta chain is a study of blood T cell repertoires in COVID-19. Clones were read by immunoSEQ multiplex PCR, and TCRdb kept only the in-frame ones, dropping some. The sample yields fewer than 250,000 clones, roughly 91% seen once. Per germline, CDR1 KGHSH and CDR2 LQKENI. The CDR3 spans 15 residues. The V end was cut by 1 base, the J end by 6 bases, with 13 bases between. Sequencing used peripheral blood. The chain uses TRBV18 and TRBJ1-5, with TRBD1 as a possible D gene (6 bases). This sequence was found in a man aged 25-40 years with COVID-19, enrolled during active disease. CDR3 sequence: CASSPQAGVGQPQHF. CDR3 DNA sequence: TGTGCCAGCTCACCACAAGCAGGGGTCGGTCAGCCCCAGCATTTT.